The sequence of this T cell receptor beta chain was determined in a study of T cell responses to AZD1222 COVID-19 vaccine. Between the trimmed V and J ends, which lost 0 bases and 1 base, there was a span of 13 bases. This CDR3 contains 16 residues. In germline, CDR1 is LGHNA, CDR2 YNFKEQ. Assay used: immunoSEQ multiplex PCR; TCRdb lists only in-frame clones, some missing. The table lists some 150,000 clones, roughly nine tenths of them singletons. The receptor was isolated from an adult in good health. The rearrangement joins TRBV4-2 to TRBJ2-7; maybe TRBD1 (7 bases). The specimen was peripheral blood, collected on day 0 of AZD1222 vaccination. The CDR3 sequence: CASSQDLAGQSYEQYF. The CDR3 coding sequence is TGTGCCAGCAGCCAAGATCTTGCGGGACAGTCCTACGAGCAGTACTTC.